These 16 T cell receptor beta chains originate from one sample sequenced in a study of cytotoxic CD8 clonotypes in ibrutinib-treated CLL. Generated by immunoSEQ multiplex PCR, the TCRdb table keeps only in-frame clones and is missing some. Seen here are fewer than 70,000 clones, more than 70% observed once, and the top ten hold roughly two fifths. Sequencing used PBMCs, obtained after 12 months of ibrutinib treatment. The receptors shown here come from a human donor with chronic lymphocytic leukemia.

This clone was observed a single time. V gene TRBV5-1 combines with J gene TRBJ2-1; 11 bases map to TRBD2. The CDR3 runs 19 residues. J was trimmed by 0 bases and V by 3 bases; bases with no gene match: 11. CDR1 is SGHRS and CDR2 is YFSETQ in the germline V gene. As DNA, the CDR3 is TGCGCCAGCAGCTCCTGGACTAGCGGGCAGGTGGTCTCCTACAATGAGCAGTTCTTC. Protein product: CASSSWTSGQVVSYNEQFF.

At least ten counts were recorded for this clone. The J gene is TRBJ2-7, the V gene TRBV4-2; 12 bases agree with TRBD2. This CDR3 is built from 16 residues. Germline CDR1 is LGHNA and CDR2 is YNFKEQ. Trimming removed 0 bases from V and 2 bases from J; junction bases left unmatched: 2. CDR3 nucleotide sequence: TGTGCCAGCAGCCAAGATTCTAGCGGGAGGGCCTACGAGCAGTACTTC. Its protein is CASSQDSSGRAYEQYF.

This rearrangement joins TRBV28 to TRBJ1-5, with 7 bases aligning to TRBD1. CDR3 length: 15 amino acids. Germline CDR1 and CDR2: MDHEN and SYDVKM. V gave up 5 bases and J gave up 7 bases; unmatched junction bases: 11. DNA of the CDR3: TGTGCCAGCAGTCTGGCCGGGACACAGGGGCAGCCCCAGCATTTT. Its protein is CASSLAGTQGQPQHF.

There are a few counts of this clone. The chain uses TRBV30 and TRBJ1-1, with D perhaps TRBD1 (6 bases). Looked up from germline, CDR1 is GTSNPN and CDR2 is SVGIG (reference sequence). CDR3 size: 12 residues. Trimming shortened V by 5 bases and J by 5 bases, and 12 bases separated the two germline ends. CDR3: CAWEGGKTEAFF. The CDR3 coding sequence is TGTGCCTGGGAAGGGGGTAAGACTGAAGCTTTCTTT.

The chain uses TRBV15 and TRBJ2-5; D may be TRBD1 or TRBD2 (5 bases each). V gave up 0 bases and J gave up 1 base, with 9 bases separating them. Germline V gene data show CDR1 as LNHNV and CDR2 as YYDKDF (reference sequence). There are 15 residues in the CDR3. The CDR3 region is CATSRDKRGQETQYF. CDR3 nucleotide sequence: TGTGCCACCAGCAGAGACAAGAGGGGCCAAGAGACCCAGTACTTC.

The V call is TRBV5-6, the J call TRBJ2-6; D not resolved. Trimming left V 6 bases short and J 4 bases short, with 14 bases between. This CDR3 region has 15 residues. Germline lookup yields CDR1 SGHDT and CDR2 YYEEEE. Here the CDR3 reads CASTRPGYGANVLTF. CDR3 bases: TGTGCCAGCACTCGCCCGGGTTACGGGGCCAACGTCCTGACTTTC.

This sequence joins TRBV2 and TRBJ1-2; D might be TRBD1 (6 bases). CDR1 SNHLY and CDR2 FYNNEI come from the germline V gene. The CDR3 loop spans 15 amino acids. Trimming took off 10 bases at V and 1 base at J, with 19 bases between the two ends. The CDR3 nucleotides read TGTGCCATCCAACAGGGAATGGGGAGTAACTATGGCTACACCTTC. It codes for CAIQQGMGSNYGYTF. The entire variable domain, with the rest obtained from reference TRBV2 and TRBJ1-2, is as follows: EPEVTQTPSHQVTQMGQEVILRCVPISNHLYFYWYRQILGQKVEFLVSFYNNEISEKSEIFDDQFSVERPDGSNFTLKIRSTKLEDSAMYFCAIQQGMGSNYGYTFGSGTRLTVV.

V usage is TRBV30 and J usage is TRBJ1-3; maybe TRBD1 (5 bases). The germline CDR1 and CDR2 sequences are GTSNPN and SVGIG (reference sequence). V lost 3 bases and J lost 0, with 9 bases in between. There are 14 residues in the CDR3. The CDR3 loop reads CAWSTGSSGNTIYF. The CDR3 DNA follows: TGTGCCTGGAGCACAGGAAGCTCTGGAAACACCATATATTTT.

This chain links TRBV5-6 with TRBJ2-3; the D is unclear. This CDR3 has 13 amino acids. V dropped 3 bases and J dropped 0 bases, with 5 bases sitting between them. Germline CDR1 reads SGHDT; CDR2 reads YYEEEE. CDR3 in DNA: TGTGCCAGCAGCTCCGGAAGCACAGATACGCAGTATTTT. Amino acids: CASSSGSTDTQYF.

The chain has TRBV6-5 and TRBJ1-4, with D possibly matching TRBD1 (5 bases). Looked up from germline, CDR1 is MNHEY and CDR2 is SVGAGI. Trimming removed 0 bases from V and 5 bases from J, with 7 bases in between. This CDR3 has 14 amino acids. As DNA, the CDR3 is TGTGCCAGCAGTTACTCGGGACTAAATGAAAAACTGTTTTTT. Its protein product is CASSYSGLNEKLFF.

The rearrangement links TRBV18 to TRBJ2-3; TRBD2 aligns across 8 bases. From germline, CDR1 is KGHSH and CDR2 LQKENI. This CDR3 region has 15 residues. After removal of 1 base from V and 5 bases from J, the junction contained 5 bases not matched to a gene. The CDR3: CASSPRSGSGDTQYF. CDR3 nucleotide sequence: TGTGCCAGCTCACCACGGAGCGGGAGCGGAGATACGCAGTATTTT.

The rearrangement uses TRBV29-1 and TRBJ2-1; D is uncertain. Trimming shortened V by 2 bases and J by 4 bases, and 3 bases separated the two germline ends. Per the germline V gene, CDR1 is SQVTM and CDR2 is ANQGSEA. The CDR3 runs to 11 residues. In DNA, the CDR3 is TGCAGCGTTGAACTATACAATGAGCAGTTCTTC. Translation gives CSVELYNEQFF.

This clone showed up just a few times. This chain uses TRBV4-3 with TRBJ2-3; maybe TRBD1 (6 bases). This CDR3 spans 14 amino acids. Trimming took off 4 bases at V and 2 bases at J, with 10 bases between the two ends. Germline CDR1 reads LGHNA; CDR2 reads YSLEER. CDR3 DNA sequence: TGCGCCAGCAGCCCCACAGGGCCCACAGATACGCAGTATTTT. As protein: CASSPTGPTDTQYF.

This clone was observed a few times. The chain has TRBV4-2 and TRBJ1-3, with 8 positions matching TRBD1. This CDR3 has 16 residues. Unmatched junction bases numbered 10, after V lost 2 bases and J lost 7 bases. The V gene's germline CDR1 is LGHNA and CDR2 YNFKEQ. CDR3 in DNA: TGTGCCAGCAGCCAATCTCTTGGGACAGGACGCAACACCATATATTTT. Protein product: CASSQSLGTGRNTIYF.

This clone was seen a handful of times. The V call is TRBV7-6, the J call TRBJ2-5; D tentatively fits TRBD1 or TRBD2 (5 bases each). The CDR3 covers 14 residues. Germline assignment: CDR1 SGHVS and CDR2 FNYEAQ. Deletions cut 4 bases from V and 5 bases from J, with 14 bases between. DNA of the CDR3: TGTGCCAGCAGCTCCTCGAGGGGCGGGGAGACCCAGTACTTC. This encodes CASSSSRGGETQYF.

In its sample, this clone was seen a few times. V gene TRBV19 combines with J gene TRBJ1-5, with D perhaps matching TRBD1 (6 bases). Trimming removed 1 base at V and 1 base at J, with 17 bases between. The germline V gene encodes CDR1 LNHDA and CDR2 SQIVND (reference sequence). CDR3 size: 18 residues. The CDR3 loop reads CASSIGPRGASSNQPQHF. CDR3 nucleotides: TGTGCCAGTAGTATAGGCCCCAGGGGAGCCTCAAGCAATCAGCCCCAGCATTTT.